This TCR beta chain derives from a study of response to subunit inactivated influenza vaccine. Study findings and constraints: Each seasonal influenza vaccination, the authors suggested, recruits few new T cells.

TCRdb recomputed calls from the RT-PCR reads with MiXCR, one row per CDR3 protein. Found here are hundreds of thousands of distinct CDR3 sequences, 12% of them singletons; the top ten hold 10%. CDR1 is SGHRS and CDR2 is YFSETQ in the germline V gene. The CDR3 length is 15 residues. After removal of 4 bases from V and 0 bases from J, the junction contained 5 bases not matched to a gene. There are many counts of this clonotype. The antigen is undetermined. This chain connects TRBV5-1 to TRBJ1-1; TRBD1 aligns across 8 bases. The sample was PBMCs from blood, taken on the day of vaccination. The TCR comes from a man in his fifties or sixties who received an inactivated influenza vaccine. The CDR3 region has the DNA TGCGCCAGCAGCCCCCGACAGGGGATGAACACTGAAGCTTTCTTT. Encoded protein: CASSPRQGMNTEAFF.